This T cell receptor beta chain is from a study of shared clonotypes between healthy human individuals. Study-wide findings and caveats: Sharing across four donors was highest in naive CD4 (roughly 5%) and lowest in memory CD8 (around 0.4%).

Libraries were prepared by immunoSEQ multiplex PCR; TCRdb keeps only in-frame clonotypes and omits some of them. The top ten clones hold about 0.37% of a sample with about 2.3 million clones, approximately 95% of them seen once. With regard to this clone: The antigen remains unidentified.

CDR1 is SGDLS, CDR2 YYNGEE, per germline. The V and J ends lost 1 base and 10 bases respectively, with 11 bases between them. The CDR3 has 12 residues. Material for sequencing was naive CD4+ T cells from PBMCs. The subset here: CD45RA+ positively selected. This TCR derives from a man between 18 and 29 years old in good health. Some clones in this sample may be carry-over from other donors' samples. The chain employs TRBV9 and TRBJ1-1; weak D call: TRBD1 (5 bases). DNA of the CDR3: TGTGCCAGCAGCGTACGGGACGGTCTAGCTTTCTTT. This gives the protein CASSVRDGLAFF. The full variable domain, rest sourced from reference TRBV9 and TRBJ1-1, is DSGVTQTPKHLITATGQRVTLRCSPRSGDLSVYWYQQSLDQGLQFLIQYYNGEERAKGNILERFSAQQFPDLHSELNLSSLELGDSALYFCASSVRDGLAFFGQGTRLTVV.